This T cell receptor (beta chain) appears in the sequencing data of a study of shared clonotypes between healthy human individuals. Study overall: The donors, two women and a few men, were aged 18 to 49. Study-wide results and caveats: Around 5% of naive CD4 clonotypes were common to a few donors.

This table comes from immunoSEQ multiplex PCR, and its TCRdb copy is limited to in-frame clones, with some not included. The table lists approximately 2.5 million clones, approximately 93% of them singletons. With regard to this clone: Antigen: not known.

Within Nashville, Tennessee resided all donors, each a Caucasian adult. In the CD4+ fraction, cells were divided into CD45RA+ naive and CD45RA-negative memory subsets. V was trimmed by 7 bases and J by 1 base, leaving 10 bases between them. CDR3 size: 14 residues. J is TRBJ1-4 and V is TRBV23-1; TRBD1 is a possible D gene (6 bases). TRBV23-1 is an open reading frame whose function is uncertain. Source material: naive CD4+ T cells from PBMCs. Specified subset: CD45RA+ positively selected. The sequence derives from a man between 18 and 35 years old in good health. Some clones in this sample may be carry-over from other donors' samples. The CDR3 loop reads CASIKGGTNEKLFF. CDR3 coding DNA: TGCGCCAGCATAAAGGGGGGAACTAATGAAAAACTGTTTTTT.